One and the same sample provided the 19 T cell receptor beta chains below, sequenced in a study of T cell changes during pregnancy in multiple sclerosis. Sequenced by immunoSEQ multiplex PCR; TCRdb stores in-frame clones only, minus some. The profile covers about 40,000 clones, with about 90% appearing a single time and 0.73% taken by the ten largest. Specimen: CD4+ T cells from peripheral blood mononuclear cells, collected before pregnancy. Receptors were obtained from a female donor with multiple sclerosis, enrolled in a pregnancy study.

V and J are TRBV19 and TRBJ2-3; D is possibly TRBD2 (5 bases). There are 13 residues in the CDR3. Looked up from germline, CDR1 is LNHDA and CDR2 is SQIVND (reference sequence). Trimming took off 4 bases at V and 2 bases at J, with 7 bases between the two ends. The CDR3 DNA is TGTGCCAGTAGTACCGGGGACACAGATACGCAGTATTTT. Protein product: CASSTGDTDTQYF.

The rearrangement joins TRBV10-1 to TRBJ1-2; maybe TRBD1 (5 bases). The CDR3 has 13 residues. Trimming removed 6 bases from V and 5 bases from J, with 13 bases in between. CDR1 and CDR2 (germline): WNHNN, SYGVQD (reference sequence). CDR3 nucleotides: TGCGCCAGCAGGTATCAGGGTCTTTATGGCTACACCTTC. It codes for CASRYQGLYGYTF.

Concerning this clone itself: This same CDR3 is encoded by further DNA sequences in the sample. The CDR3: CSASDRYEQYF. Written as DNA, the CDR3 is TGCAGTGCTTCCGACAGATACGAGCAGTACTTC. V usage is TRBV20-1 and J usage is TRBJ2-7, with D possibly being TRBD1 (5 bases). Trimming took off 5 bases at V and 4 bases at J, with 9 bases between the two ends. There are 11 residues in the CDR3. Germline V gives CDR1 DFQATT, CDR2 SNEGSKA (reference sequence).

V gene TRBV30 combines with J gene TRBJ2-5; 9 positions agree with TRBD2. This CDR3 has 14 amino acids. The J segment lost 5 bases and the V segment lost 2 bases, leaving 6 bases of the junction unmatched. Looked up from germline, CDR1 is GTSNPN and CDR2 is SVGIG (reference sequence). CDR3 region: CAWSTGLASETQYF. The CDR3 coding sequence is TGTGCCTGGAGTACGGGACTAGCTAGCGAGACCCAGTACTTC.

The chain links TRBV9 to TRBJ1-2, with a possible D match to TRBD1 (6 bases). The CDR3 runs to 13 residues. The germline V and J ends were trimmed by 4 bases and 8 bases, with 15 bases remaining between them. Germline V CDR1 and CDR2: SGDLS, YYNGEE. The CDR3: CASSPGAVGGYTF. DNA for the CDR3: TGTGCCAGCAGCCCAGGGGCAGTTGGGGGCTACACCTTC.

V is TRBV18 and J is TRBJ2-3; no definite D call. Looked up from germline, CDR1 is KGHSH and CDR2 is LQKENI. Trimming shortened V by 2 bases and J by 0 bases, and 12 bases separated the two germline ends. The CDR3 totals 16 residues. CDR3 nucleotides: TGTGCCAGCTCACCAGGGCCCCGCGCGAGCACAGATACGCAGTATTTT. This translates into CASSPGPRASTDTQYF.

V is TRBV4-3 and J is TRBJ1-2; weak D call: TRBD1 (5 bases). The CDR3 covers 16 residues. Trimming took 1 base from V and 3 from J, leaving 15 bases between them. Germline V gene lookup returns CDR1 LGHNA and CDR2 YSLEER. The CDR3 loop reads CASSQVPGHSDYGYTF. DNA of the CDR3: TGCGCCAGCAGCCAAGTCCCAGGGCATAGTGACTATGGCTACACCTTC.

V gene TRBV18 combines with J gene TRBJ2-5, with D perhaps matching TRBD1 (5 bases). Trimming shortened V by 5 bases and J by 5 bases, and 15 bases separated the two germline ends. Germline assignment: CDR1 KGHSH and CDR2 LQKENI. The CDR3 totals 14 residues. CDR3 sequence reads: CASSSQVSGETQYF. CDR3 nucleotides: TGTGCCAGCTCATCACAGGTTTCAGGGGAGACCCAGTACTTC. The entire variable domain, with the rest obtained from reference TRBV18 and TRBJ2-5, is as follows: NAGVMQNPRHLVRRRGQEARLRCSPMKGHSHVYWYRQLPEEGLKFMVYLQKENIIDESGMPKERFSAEFPKEGPSILRIQQVVRGDSAAYFCASSSQVSGETQYFGPGTRLLVL.

The rearrangement uses TRBV7-3 and TRBJ1-1; 9 nucleotides agree with TRBD1. CDR1 and CDR2 (germline): SGHTA, FQGTGA. The CDR3 length is 14 residues. V was clipped by 5 bases and J by 1 base; unmatched bases: 2. CDR3: CASSRQGENTEAFF. Here the CDR3 DNA reads TGTGCCAGCAGCCGACAGGGGGAGAACACTGAAGCTTTCTTT.

The CDR3 DNA follows: TGTGCCAGCCGTCCCGCGGGGGGGGTCACAGATACGCAGTATTTT. This gives the protein CASRPAGGVTDTQYF. The chain uses TRBV28 and TRBJ2-3; 9 nucleotides align to TRBD2. Trimming cost V 8 bases and J 2 bases; bases outside gene matches: 8. This CDR3 comprises 15 residues. CDR1 is MDHEN and CDR2 is SYDVKM in the germline V gene.

V and J are TRBV7-6 and TRBJ2-3; D not resolved. Germline assignment: CDR1 SGHVS and CDR2 FNYEAQ. There are 13 residues in the CDR3. Trimming took 1 base from V and 2 from J, leaving 4 bases between them. CDR3 residues: CASSLGLTDTQYF. DNA for the CDR3: TGTGCCAGCAGCTTAGGTCTCACAGATACGCAGTATTTT.

V and J are TRBV6-4 and TRBJ2-1; 8 bases agree with TRBD1. Trimming took 7 bases from V and 6 from J; bases not matched to a gene: 8. Germline V gives CDR1 MRHNA, CDR2 SNTAGT. This CDR3 has 14 amino acids. CDR3 nucleotides: TGTGCCAGCACCCGGGACAGGCTGAGCAATGAGCAGTTCTTC. This sequence encodes CASTRDRLSNEQFF.

For the CDR3, the DNA is TGTGCCAGCAGCGCGGGGGACAGTCAAGAGACCCAGTACTTC. This codes for CASSAGDSQETQYF. The chain joins TRBV9 to TRBJ2-5; weak D call: TRBD1 (7 bases). Germline V gene data show CDR1 as SGDLS and CDR2 as YYNGEE. The CDR3 is made up of 14 amino acids. Between the trimmed V and J ends, which lost 3 bases and 2 bases, there was a span of 11 bases. The variable domain in full, with the rest retrieved from reference TRBV9 and TRBJ2-5, is DSGVTQTPKHLITATGQRVTLRCSPRSGDLSVYWYQQSLDQGLQFLIQYYNGEERAKGNILERFSAQQFPDLHSELNLSSLELGDSALYFCASSAGDSQETQYFGPGTRLLVL.

The CDR3 nucleotides are TGTGCCAGCAGCCAAGGGGTCAGGGACACTGAAGCTTTCTTT. This encodes CASSQGVRDTEAFF. The chain uses TRBV4-2 and TRBJ1-1; possibly TRBD1 for D (5 bases). The CDR3 is 14 amino acids. Trimming removed 1 base from V and 3 bases from J, with 9 bases in between. CDR1 LGHNA and CDR2 YNFKEQ come from the germline V gene.

V gene TRBV6-5 combines with J gene TRBJ1-6, with 7 bases fitting TRBD1. Germline CDR1 MNHEY, CDR2 SVGAGI. This CDR3 is built from 15 residues. Trimming cost V 5 bases and J 6 bases; bases outside gene matches: 7. CDR3 DNA sequence: TGTGCCAGCAGTCGATGGGGACAGCTTAATTCACCCCTCCACTTT. This encodes CASSRWGQLNSPLHF.

J is TRBJ1-2 and V is TRBV5-4, with 7 bases identical to TRBD1. This CDR3 is built from 15 residues. The trim removed 1 base at V and 4 bases at J, leaving 7 bases unmatched. Germline lookup yields CDR1 SGHNT and CDR2 YYREEE (reference sequence). This CDR3 is CASSLKADRFYGYTF. CDR3 DNA: TGTGCCAGCAGCTTGAAAGCGGACAGGTTCTATGGCTACACCTTC. Looking up the rest from reference TRBV5-4 and TRBJ1-2 gives the full variable domain: ETGVTQSPTHLIKTRGQQVTLRCSSQSGHNTVSWYQQALGQGPQFIFQYYREEENGRGNFPPRFSGLQFPNYSSELNVNALELDDSALYLCASSLKADRFYGYTFGSGTRLTVV.

The chain uses TRBV5-6 and TRBJ2-4; the D gene could be TRBD1 or TRBD2 (7 bases each). In germline, CDR1 is SGHDT, CDR2 YYEEEE. V was clipped by 4 bases and J by 8 bases, with 19 bases between them. CDR3 size: 15 residues. The DNA for the CDR3 is TGTGCCAGCAGCGTGGGGGGGACAGCGAGGGACATTCAGTACTTC. It specifies CASSVGGTARDIQYF.

This chain joins TRBV4-3 and TRBJ1-5, with D perhaps TRBD1 (5 bases). The CDR3 has 17 amino acids. Per germline, CDR1 LGHNA and CDR2 YSLEER. The V end was cut by 0 bases, the J end by 0 bases, with 12 bases between. CDR3 protein: CASSQDPGPVSNQPQHF. The CDR3 bases are TGCGCCAGCAGCCAAGATCCAGGGCCCGTTAGCAATCAGCCCCAGCATTTT.

This chain joins TRBV5-6 and TRBJ1-5, with 12 bases fitting TRBD1. Trimming took 3 bases from V and 6 from J; bases not matched to a gene: 10. CDR1 SGHDT and CDR2 YYEEEE come from the germline V gene. This CDR3 comprises 17 residues. The CDR3 DNA follows: TGTGCCAGCAGCTCCCCCCGGGACAGGGGGCGCGGTCAGCCCCAGCATTTT. Protein product: CASSSPRDRGRGQPQHF.